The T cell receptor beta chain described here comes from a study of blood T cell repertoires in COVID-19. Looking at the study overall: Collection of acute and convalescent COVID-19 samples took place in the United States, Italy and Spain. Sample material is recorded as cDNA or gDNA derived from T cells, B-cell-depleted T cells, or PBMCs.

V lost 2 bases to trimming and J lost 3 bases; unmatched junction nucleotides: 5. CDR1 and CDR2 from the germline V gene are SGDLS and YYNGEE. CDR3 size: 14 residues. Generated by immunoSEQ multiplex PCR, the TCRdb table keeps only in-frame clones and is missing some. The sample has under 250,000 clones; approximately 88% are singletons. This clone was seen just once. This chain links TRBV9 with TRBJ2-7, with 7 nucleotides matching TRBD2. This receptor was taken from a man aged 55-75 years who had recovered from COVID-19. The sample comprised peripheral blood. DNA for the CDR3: TGTGCCAGCAGCGTGAGCGGGGTGCACTACGAGCAGTACTTC. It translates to CASSVSGVHYEQYF.